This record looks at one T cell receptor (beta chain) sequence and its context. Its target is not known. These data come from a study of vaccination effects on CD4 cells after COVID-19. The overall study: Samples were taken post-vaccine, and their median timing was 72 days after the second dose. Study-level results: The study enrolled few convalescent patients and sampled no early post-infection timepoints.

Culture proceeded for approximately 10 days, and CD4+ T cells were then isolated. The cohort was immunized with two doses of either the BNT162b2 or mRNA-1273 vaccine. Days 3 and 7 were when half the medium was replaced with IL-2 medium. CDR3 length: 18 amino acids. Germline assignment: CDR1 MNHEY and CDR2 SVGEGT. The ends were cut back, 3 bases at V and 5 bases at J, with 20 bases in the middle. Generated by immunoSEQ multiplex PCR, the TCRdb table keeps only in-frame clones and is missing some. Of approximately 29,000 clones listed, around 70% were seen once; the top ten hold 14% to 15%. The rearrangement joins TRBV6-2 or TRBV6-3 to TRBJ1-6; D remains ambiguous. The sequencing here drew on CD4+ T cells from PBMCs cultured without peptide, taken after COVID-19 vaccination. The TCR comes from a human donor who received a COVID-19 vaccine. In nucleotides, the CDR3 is TGTGCCAGCAGTTATGTTCTCGGAAGTCCAGTGAATAATTCACCCCTCCACTTT. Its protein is CASSYVLGSPVNNSPLHF.